This TCR beta chain was retrieved from a study of patients and donors after allogeneic stem cell transplantation. TCRdb passed the RT-PCR reads through MiXCR, listing each CDR3 protein once. The sample has some 960,000 distinct CDR3 sequences, under 20% seen once. The V gene's germline CDR1 is LNHDA and CDR2 SQIVND (reference sequence). The CDR3 runs to 16 residues. The V and J ends lost 6 bases and 1 base, in that order; junction bases with no gene match: 6. This chain connects TRBV19 to TRBJ2-1; 10 bases map to TRBD1. This TCR was recovered from a human donor who was either an allogeneic HSCT recipient or a stem cell or donor lymphocyte infusion donor (not recorded which). It is not recorded whose cells these are; they may come from a transplant donor. The sample consisted of blood, either unsorted or a sorted T cell fraction (not recorded which). CDR3 nucleotides: TGTGCCAGTAGCGACAGGGGGCGAGGGTCCTACAATGAGCAGTTCTTC. Translation gives CASSDRGRGSYNEQFF.